This entry is about one TCR beta chain. The source of the sample is a study of T cells in tumors after PD-1 blockade. Sequencing was performed with immunoSEQ multiplex PCR; in TCRdb, only in-frame clones are kept and a portion is missing. The data show 45,000 to 60,000 clones, nearly 80% seen once. Input was about 616 ng to 6,500 ng of genomic DNA from tumor or blood. There are 15 residues in the CDR3. Germline CDR1 KGHSH, CDR2 LQKENI. Trimming pared 2 bases from V and 4 bases from J, leaving 12 bases between. The chain combines TRBV18 with TRBJ1-5; weak D call: TRBD1 (6 bases). This receptor was identified in a human donor with basal cell carcinoma. Sequencing used PBMCs, obtained before anti-PD-1 treatment. In DNA, the CDR3 is TGTGCCAGCTCACCAGGCAGGGGCCCTAATCAGCCCCAGCATTTT. Residues: CASSPGRGPNQPQHF.